The rows below give T cell receptor beta chains drawn from one sample of a study of T cell responses to AZD1222 COVID-19 vaccine. TCRdb's table, derived via immunoSEQ multiplex PCR, lists solely in-frame clones and lacks some. The sample consists of about 140,000 clones, around 93% of them appearing once. Source: peripheral blood, taken on day 0 of AZD1222 vaccination. All receptors come from an adult in good health. CDR3s include the opening cysteine and the closing phenylalanine or tryptophan. The D gene is left open where the match is weak. Some rows have no size entry. The others give once, few or many, or a class for an expanded clone.

J gene	D gene	V gene	clone size	CDR3 protein	CDR3 DNA
TRBJ1-2	TRBD1	TRBV18	.	CASSPTGNYGYTF	TGTGCCAGCTCACCGACAGGGAACTATGGCTACACCTTC
TRBJ1-1	.	TRBV10-3	.	CAISNSDRFLDTEAFF	TGTGCCATCAGCAACAGTGACAGGTTTTTGGACACTGAAGCTTTCTTT
TRBJ1-3	.	TRBV10-3	.	CAISDGTYSGNTIYF	TGTGCCATCAGTGATGGGACCTACTCTGGAAACACCATATATTTT
TRBJ1-1	TRBD1	TRBV5-4	.	CASSIRDRGFYTEAFF	TGTGCCAGCAGCATCCGGGACAGGGGCTTTTATACTGAAGCTTTCTTT
TRBJ2-1	TRBD2	TRBV27	.	CASSGGLATNEQFF	TGTGCCAGCAGTGGGGGACTAGCGACCAATGAGCAGTTCTTC
TRBJ1-1	.	TRBV7-9	.	CASSLAGAMNTEAFF	TGTGCCAGCAGCTTAGCAGGAGCAATGAACACTGAAGCTTTCTTT
TRBJ2-2	TRBD2	TRBV18	.	CASSPWSSGNAGELFF	TGTGCCAGCTCACCTTGGTCTAGCGGAAACGCCGGGGAGCTGTTTTTT
TRBJ1-4	TRBD1	TRBV7-8	.	CASAQGAPGEKLFF	TGTGCCAGCGCACAGGGGGCGCCAGGAGAAAAACTGTTTTTT
TRBJ1-4	TRBD1	TRBV2	.	CASSVQGYREKLFF	TGTGCCAGCAGTGTACAGGGGTACCGTGAAAAACTGTTTTTT
TRBJ2-2	.	TRBV7-6	.	CASSLVRFELFF	TGTGCCAGCAGCTTAGTAAGGTTCGAGCTGTTTTTT
TRBJ1-6	TRBD1	TRBV3-1/TRBV3-2	.	CASSPRTGSSSYNSPLHF	TGTGCCAGCAGCCCTCGGACAGGCTCAAGCTCCTATAATTCACCCCTCCACTTT
TRBJ1-2	.	TRBV30	.	CAWSPGHFYGYTF	TGTGCCTGGAGTCCGGGCCACTTCTATGGCTACACCTTC
TRBJ2-1	TRBD2	TRBV30	.	CAWSLAGTPQNEQFF	TGTGCCTGGAGTCTAGCGGGAACCCCCCAGAATGAGCAGTTCTTC
TRBJ1-4	.	TRBV5-1	few	CASSLDVVGEKLFF	TGCGCCAGCAGCTTGGATGTGGTGGGTGAAAAACTGTTTTTT
TRBJ1-5	.	TRBV3-1/TRBV3-2	.	CASSQVGYQPQHF	TGTGCCAGCAGCCAAGTAGGGTATCAGCCCCAGCATTTT
TRBJ2-7	.	TRBV11-2	.	CASSPMRGLYEQYF	TGTGCCAGCAGCCCTATGCGGGGGCTCTACGAGCAGTACTTC
TRBJ1-5	.	TRBV25-1	.	CASSGRSVNQPQHF	TGTGCCAGCAGTGGACGGAGCGTAAATCAGCCCCAGCATTTT
TRBJ1-6	TRBD1	TRBV15	.	CATSKDRLGNSPLHF	TGTGCCACCAGCAAGGACAGGTTGGGGAATTCACCCCTCCACTTT
TRBJ1-1	.	TRBV4-1	.	CASSQDGLGELGTEAFF	TGCGCCAGCAGCCAAGATGGGTTAGGGGAATTGGGTACTGAAGCTTTCTTT
TRBJ2-3	.	TRBV29-1	.	CSVETTDTQYF	TGCAGCGTTGAAACGACAGATACGCAGTATTTT
TRBJ2-3	.	TRBV6-6	.	CASSPDSTDTQYF	TGTGCCAGCAGCCCCGACAGCACAGATACGCAGTATTTT
TRBJ2-6	TRBD1	TRBV6-5	.	CASTGGDGANVLTF	TGTGCCAGCACAGGGGGCGATGGGGCCAACGTCCTGACTTTC
TRBJ2-3	.	TRBV7-3	.	CASSADWATDTQYF	TGTGCCAGCAGCGCGGACTGGGCTACAGATACGCAGTATTTT
TRBJ2-3	.	TRBV7-2	.	CASSLSTRADTQYF	TGTGCCAGCAGCTTATCTACCCGAGCAGATACGCAGTATTTT
TRBJ1-4	TRBD1	TRBV6-5	.	CASTRQGGYEKLFF	TGTGCCAGCACTAGACAGGGTGGCTACGAAAAACTGTTTTTT
TRBJ1-5	.	TRBV5-4	.	CASSRDGAQPQHF	TGTGCCAGCAGCCGGGATGGGGCGCAGCCCCAGCATTTT
TRBJ2-1	.	TRBV5-4	.	CASSLGGYSYNEQFF	TGTGCCAGCAGCTTAGGGGGTTACTCCTACAATGAGCAGTTCTTC
TRBJ2-7	TRBD1	TRBV29-1	.	CSVTATGWSEQYF	TGCAGCGTTACTGCGACAGGGTGGTCCGAGCAGTACTTC
TRBJ1-3	.	TRBV6-5	once	CASSYADSSGNTIYF	TGTGCCAGCAGTTACGCGGACAGCTCTGGAAACACCATATATTTT
TRBJ2-3	.	TRBV4-1	.	CASSQDRVSELRDTQYF	TGCGCCAGCAGCCAAGATCGAGTATCGGAATTAAGAGATACGCAGTATTTT
TRBJ2-5	TRBD1	TRBV10-3	.	CAIRETGATQYF	TGTGCCATCAGGGAAACAGGGGCGACCCAGTACTTC
TRBJ2-5	.	TRBV3-1/TRBV3-2	.	CASSQNGVIHRGQYF	TGTGCCAGCAGCCAGAACGGGGTTATACACCGAGGCCAGTACTTC
TRBJ1-3	TRBD1	TRBV15	.	CATSRTGGGNTIYF	TGTGCCACCAGCAGGACAGGGGGAGGAAACACCATATATTTT
TRBJ1-1	TRBD1	TRBV7-9	.	CASSIGQVGEAFF	TGTGCCAGCAGCATCGGACAGGTGGGCGAAGCTTTCTTT
TRBJ1-1	TRBD1	TRBV10-3	.	CAISEIPTGGGEAFF	TGTGCCATCAGTGAGATCCCAACAGGGGGTGGTGAAGCTTTCTTT
TRBJ2-6	TRBD2	TRBV14	once	CASSQEPGGPRAGANVLTF	TGTGCCAGCAGCCAAGAGCCGGGGGGGCCTCGGGCTGGGGCCAACGTCCTGACTTTC
TRBJ1-2	.	TRBV6-4	.	CASSATLYPNYGYTF	TGTGCCAGCTCGGCGACCCTTTATCCTAACTATGGCTACACCTTC
TRBJ2-1	TRBD2	TRBV10-2	.	CASSLNPGLAGTSSYNEQFF	TGCGCCAGCAGCCTAAACCCGGGACTAGCGGGGACGAGCTCCTACAATGAGCAGTTCTTC
TRBJ2-1	.	TRBV21-1	.	CASSWLTGTSGCHYNEQFF	TGTGCCAGCAGCTGGTTGACCGGGACTAGCGGGTGTCACTACAATGAGCAGTTCTTC
TRBJ1-6	.	TRBV5-6	.	CASSPLAASPDSPLHF	TGTGCCAGCAGCCCCTTAGCGGCAAGCCCCGATTCACCCCTCCACTTT
TRBJ1-2	.	TRBV30	.	CAWSGGHGAGDGYTF	TGTGCCTGGAGTGGGGGACACGGGGCCGGGGATGGCTACACCTTC
TRBJ1-3	TRBD1	TRBV30	.	CAWAGTGRNTIYF	TGTGCCTGGGCCGGGACAGGGAGAAACACCATATATTTT
TRBJ2-3	TRBD2	TRBV7-3	.	CASSLGLAGTDTQYF	TGTGCCAGCAGCTTAGGACTAGCGGGAACAGATACGCAGTATTTT
TRBJ2-7	TRBD1	TRBV28	.	CASLQGGAGFYEQYF	TGTGCCAGCTTACAAGGGGGCGCAGGATTCTACGAGCAGTACTTC
TRBJ2-5	.	TRBV7-2	.	CASSLAPYETQYF	TGTGCCAGCAGCTTAGCCCCATATGAGACCCAGTACTTC